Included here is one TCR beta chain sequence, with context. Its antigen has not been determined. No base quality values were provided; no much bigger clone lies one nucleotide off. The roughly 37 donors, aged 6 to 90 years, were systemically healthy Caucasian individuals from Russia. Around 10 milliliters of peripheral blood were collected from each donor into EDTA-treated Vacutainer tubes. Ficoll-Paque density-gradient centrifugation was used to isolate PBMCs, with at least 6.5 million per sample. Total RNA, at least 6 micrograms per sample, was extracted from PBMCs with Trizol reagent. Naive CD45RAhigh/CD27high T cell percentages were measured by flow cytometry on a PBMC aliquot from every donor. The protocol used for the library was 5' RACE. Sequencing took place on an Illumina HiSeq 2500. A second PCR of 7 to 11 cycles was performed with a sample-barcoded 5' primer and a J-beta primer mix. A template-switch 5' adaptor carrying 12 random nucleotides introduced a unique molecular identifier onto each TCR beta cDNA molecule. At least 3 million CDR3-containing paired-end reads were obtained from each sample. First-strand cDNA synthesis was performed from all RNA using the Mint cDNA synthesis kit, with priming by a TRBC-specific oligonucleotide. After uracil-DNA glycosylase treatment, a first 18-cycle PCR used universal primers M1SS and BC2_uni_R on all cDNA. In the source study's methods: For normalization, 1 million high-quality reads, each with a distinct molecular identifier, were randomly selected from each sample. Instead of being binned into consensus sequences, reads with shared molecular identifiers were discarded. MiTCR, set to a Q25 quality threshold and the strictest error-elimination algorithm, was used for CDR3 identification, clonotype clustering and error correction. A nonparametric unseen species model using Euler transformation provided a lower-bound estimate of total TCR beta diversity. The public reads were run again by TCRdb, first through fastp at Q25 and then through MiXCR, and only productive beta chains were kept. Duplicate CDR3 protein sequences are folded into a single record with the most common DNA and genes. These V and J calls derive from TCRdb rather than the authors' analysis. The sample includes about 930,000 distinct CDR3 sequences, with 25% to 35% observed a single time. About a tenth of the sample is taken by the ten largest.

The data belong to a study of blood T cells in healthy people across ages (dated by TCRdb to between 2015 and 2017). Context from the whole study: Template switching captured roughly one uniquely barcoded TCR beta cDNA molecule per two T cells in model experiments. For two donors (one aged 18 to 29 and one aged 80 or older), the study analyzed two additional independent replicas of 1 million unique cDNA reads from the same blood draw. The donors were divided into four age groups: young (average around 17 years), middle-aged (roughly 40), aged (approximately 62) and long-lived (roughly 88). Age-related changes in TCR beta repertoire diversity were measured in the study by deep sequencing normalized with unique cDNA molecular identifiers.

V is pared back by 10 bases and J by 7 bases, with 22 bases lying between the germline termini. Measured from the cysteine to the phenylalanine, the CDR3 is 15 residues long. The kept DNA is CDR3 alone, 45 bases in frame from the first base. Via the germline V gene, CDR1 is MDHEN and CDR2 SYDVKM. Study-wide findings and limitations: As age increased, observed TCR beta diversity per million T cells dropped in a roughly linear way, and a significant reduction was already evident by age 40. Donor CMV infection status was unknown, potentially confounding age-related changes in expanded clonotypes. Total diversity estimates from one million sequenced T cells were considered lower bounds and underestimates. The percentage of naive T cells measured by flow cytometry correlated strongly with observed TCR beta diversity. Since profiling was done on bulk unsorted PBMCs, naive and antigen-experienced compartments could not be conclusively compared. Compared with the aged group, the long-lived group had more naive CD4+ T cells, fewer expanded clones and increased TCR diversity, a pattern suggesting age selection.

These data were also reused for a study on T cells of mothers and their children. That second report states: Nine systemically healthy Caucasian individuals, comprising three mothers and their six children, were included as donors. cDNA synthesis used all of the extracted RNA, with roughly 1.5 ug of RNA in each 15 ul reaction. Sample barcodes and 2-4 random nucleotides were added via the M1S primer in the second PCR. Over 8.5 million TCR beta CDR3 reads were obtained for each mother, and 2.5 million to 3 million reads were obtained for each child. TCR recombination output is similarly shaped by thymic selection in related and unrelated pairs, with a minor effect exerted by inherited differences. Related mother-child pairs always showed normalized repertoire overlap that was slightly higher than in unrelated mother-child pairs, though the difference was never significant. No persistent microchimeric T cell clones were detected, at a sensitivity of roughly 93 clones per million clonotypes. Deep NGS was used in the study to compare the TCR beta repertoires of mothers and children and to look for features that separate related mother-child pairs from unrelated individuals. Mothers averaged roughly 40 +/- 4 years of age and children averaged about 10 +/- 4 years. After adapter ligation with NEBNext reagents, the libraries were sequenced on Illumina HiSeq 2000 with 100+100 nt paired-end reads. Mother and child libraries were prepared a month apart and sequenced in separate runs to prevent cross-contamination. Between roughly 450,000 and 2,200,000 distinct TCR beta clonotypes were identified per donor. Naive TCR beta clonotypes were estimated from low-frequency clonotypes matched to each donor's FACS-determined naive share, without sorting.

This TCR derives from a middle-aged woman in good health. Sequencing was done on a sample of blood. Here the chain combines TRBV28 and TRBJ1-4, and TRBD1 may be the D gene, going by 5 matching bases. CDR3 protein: CATATALERGEKLFF. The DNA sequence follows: TGTGCCACCGCAACAGCCTTAGAGAGGGGTGAAAAACTGTTTTTT.